These T cell receptor beta chains were read from a single sample in a study of T cell responses to AZD1222 COVID-19 vaccine. Sequenced by immunoSEQ multiplex PCR; TCRdb stores in-frame clones only, minus some. The sample shows about 140,000 clones, approximately 93% of them seen only once. This specimen was peripheral blood, taken after recovery from COVID-19. Source of these receptors: an adult who had recovered from COVID-19. Both conserved end residues are part of each CDR3. Each record gives: clone size, J gene, D gene, V gene, CDR3 protein, CDR3 DNA. The D gene is left open where the match is weak. Not every row has a clone size; where given, it reads once, few, many or a size class.

. | TRBJ1-4 | TRBD1 | TRBV28 | CASTIPQGANEKLFF | TGTGCCAGCACCATCCCACAGGGGGCGAATGAAAAACTGTTTTTT
. | TRBJ2-7 | TRBD2 | TRBV28 | CASTARGGSGRTLYEQYF | TGTGCCAGCACCGCCCGGGGAGGTAGCGGGAGAACATTATACGAGCAGTACTTC
once | TRBJ1-2 | . | TRBV28 | CASSPMDNYGYTF | TGTGCCAGCAGCCCGATGGATAACTATGGCTACACCTTC
. | TRBJ2-2 | . | TRBV2 | CASSEGNTGELFF | TGTGCCAGCAGTGAAGGAAACACCGGGGAGCTGTTTTTT
. | TRBJ2-1 | TRBD2 | TRBV5-1 | CASSLSTSGSGANEQFF | TGCGCCAGCAGCTTGTCGACTAGCGGGAGTGGGGCCAATGAGCAGTTCTTC
. | TRBJ2-2 | . | TRBV7-6 | CASHRNGGSGGELFF | TGTGCCAGCCATCGAAACGGAGGGAGTGGCGGGGAGCTGTTTTTT
. | TRBJ1-5 | . | TRBV19 | CASHSRGNQPQHF | TGTGCCAGTCATAGTAGGGGCAATCAGCCCCAGCATTTT
. | TRBJ1-5 | TRBD1 | TRBV6-5 | CASQRQGGNQPQHF | TGTGCCAGCCAAAGACAGGGAGGCAATCAGCCCCAGCATTTT
few | TRBJ2-3 | TRBD1 | TRBV6-1 | CASSAGQGLVTDTQYF | TGTGCCAGCAGTGCGGGACAGGGACTGGTCACAGATACGCAGTATTTT
. | TRBJ2-2 | . | TRBV7-2 | CASSSGGGSEFTGELFF | TGTGCCAGCAGCTCAGGCGGCGGCAGCGAATTTACCGGGGAGCTGTTTTTT
once | TRBJ2-7 | TRBD2 | TRBV7-2 | CASSFWTSGGAYEQYF | TGTGCCAGCAGCTTCTGGACTAGCGGGGGAGCCTACGAGCAGTACTTC
. | TRBJ1-2 | TRBD1 | TRBV6-5 | CASSQGQNYGYTF | TGTGCCAGCAGTCAGGGACAGAACTATGGCTACACCTTC
. | TRBJ1-1 | . | TRBV11-2 | CASSFSGMNTEAFF | TGTGCCAGCAGCTTTTCGGGAATGAACACTGAAGCTTTCTTT
. | TRBJ2-7 | . | TRBV3-1/TRBV3-2 | CASSQGAGEQYF | TGTGCCAGCAGCCAAGGGGCGGGCGAGCAGTACTTC
. | TRBJ1-5 | . | TRBV6-5 | CASSYSRDQPQHF | TGTGCCAGCAGTTACTCTAGGGATCAGCCCCAGCATTTT
once | TRBJ1-1 | . | TRBV9 | CASSVDSMNTEAFF | TGTGCCAGCAGCGTAGATTCCATGAACACTGAAGCTTTCTTT
. | TRBJ2-3 | . | TRBV2 | CASILRPGLLSGTDTQYF | TGTGCCAGCATTCTACGCCCCGGACTCCTTTCCGGCACAGATACGCAGTATTTT
. | TRBJ2-7 | . | TRBV2 | CASSARVGSQLYSSYEQYF | TGTGCCAGCAGTGCTCGGGTGGGGTCACAGCTATACTCATCCTACGAGCAGTACTTC
. | TRBJ2-3 | . | TRBV14 | CASSRGTAEWYF | TGTGCCAGCAGCCGAGGGACGGCCGAGTGGTATTTT
. | TRBJ2-7 | . | TRBV28 | CASTLAPAGAYEQYF | TGTGCCAGCACCCTAGCCCCCGCCGGGGCCTACGAGCAGTACTTC
. | TRBJ1-5 | TRBD1 | TRBV6-2/TRBV6-3 | CASSSGQGGQPQHF | TGTGCCAGCAGCTCGGGACAGGGTGGCCAGCCCCAGCATTTT
. | TRBJ1-5 | TRBD1 | TRBV27 | CASAAGTVNQPQHF | TGTGCCAGTGCGGCCGGGACAGTTAATCAGCCCCAGCATTTT
once | TRBJ1-1 | . | TRBV28 | CASSTRQGKSLADTEAFF | TGTGCCAGCAGTACACGTCAGGGAAAGTCTTTAGCGGACACTGAAGCTTTCTTT
. | TRBJ2-1 | TRBD1 | TRBV6-4 | CASSEIGTGVNEQFF | TGTGCCAGCAGTGAGATTGGGACAGGGGTGAATGAGCAGTTCTTC
. | TRBJ2-7 | TRBD1 | TRBV29-1 | CSAETGDSSYEQYF | TGCAGCGCCGAAACAGGGGACAGCTCCTACGAGCAGTACTTC
. | TRBJ2-7 | TRBD1 | TRBV2 | CAGRDSTYEQYF | TGTGCCGGCCGGGACAGTACCTACGAGCAGTACTTC
. | TRBJ2-5 | TRBD2 | TRBV7-2 | CASSSPSPSFRGAQYF | TGTGCCAGCAGCTCGCCCTCTCCCAGTTTTCGGGGGGCCCAGTACTTC
. | TRBJ1-3 | . | TRBV3-1/TRBV3-2 | CASSQDWASNTIYF | TGTGCCAGCAGCCAAGATTGGGCGTCAAACACCATATATTTT
. | TRBJ2-6 | TRBD2 | TRBV27 | CASRKLAGVSGANVLTF | TGTGCCAGCAGAAAGTTAGCGGGAGTCTCTGGGGCCAACGTCCTGACTTTC
. | TRBJ2-7 | TRBD1 | TRBV28 | CASSSNHLQGHSKQYF | TGTGCCAGCAGTTCGAACCATTTACAGGGGCATTCCAAGCAGTACTTC
. | TRBJ2-7 | TRBD1 | TRBV7-2 | CASSLSPGGVYEQYF | TGTGCCAGCAGCTTATCGCCAGGGGGCGTCTACGAGCAGTACTTC
. | TRBJ2-7 | . | TRBV4-1 | CASSQEAETFLEQYF | TGCGCCAGCAGCCAAGAAGCGGAAACATTCCTGGAGCAGTACTTC
. | TRBJ2-3 | TRBD2 | TRBV5-3 | CARSSAGGPADTQYF | TGTGCCAGAAGCTCCGCGGGAGGCCCCGCAGATACGCAGTATTTT
. | TRBJ2-7 | . | TRBV2 | CASRSGEGTYEQYF | TGTGCCAGCAGATCAGGGGAGGGGACCTACGAGCAGTACTTC
. | TRBJ2-7 | . | TRBV27 | CASSPPPGYRAHEQYF | TGTGCCAGCAGTCCCCCCCCGGGGTACAGGGCCCACGAGCAGTACTTC
. | TRBJ1-6 | TRBD1 | TRBV28 | CASSPGTGKINSPLHF | TGTGCCAGCAGTCCCGGGACAGGGAAGATCAATTCACCCCTCCACTTT
. | TRBJ1-2 | . | TRBV28 | CASSDSAGVGGYTF | TGTGCCAGCAGTGACTCTGCCGGCGTGGGTGGCTACACCTTC
. | TRBJ1-1 | TRBD1 | TRBV28 | CASRNRGIEAFF | TGTGCCAGCAGAAACAGGGGCATTGAAGCTTTCTTT
. | TRBJ1-5 | . | TRBV19 | CASSQGENYSNQPQHF | TGTGCCAGTAGTCAAGGGGAGAATTATAGCAATCAGCCCCAGCATTTT
. | TRBJ2-7 | . | TRBV6-5 | CASSYKVRGSYEQYF | TGTGCCAGCAGTTACAAGGTGCGGGGCTCCTACGAGCAGTACTTC
. | TRBJ2-1 | . | TRBV10-1 | CASSDSITSNEQFF | TGCGCCAGCAGTGATTCGATCACTAGTAATGAGCAGTTCTTC
few | TRBJ2-6 | . | TRBV30 | CAWSARNVLTF | TGTGCCTGGAGTGCTCGTAACGTCCTGACTTTC
. | TRBJ2-5 | . | TRBV19 | CASSRGLQYQETQYF | TGTGCCAGTAGTAGAGGACTACAATACCAAGAGACCCAGTACTTC
. | TRBJ1-6 | . | TRBV28 | CASSVQGQDNSPLHF | TGTGCCAGCAGTGTGCAGGGGCAGGATAATTCACCCCTCCACTTT
. | TRBJ2-1 | . | TRBV9 | CASSPPGLALDEQFF | TGTGCCAGCAGCCCACCCGGGCTAGCGCTCGATGAGCAGTTCTTC
. | TRBJ1-5 | . | TRBV19 | CASSFRNQPQHF | TGTGCCAGTAGTTTTCGCAATCAGCCCCAGCATTTT
. | TRBJ2-1 | TRBD2 | TRBV4-1 | CASRRDGASGKNEQFF | TGCGCCAGCAGAAGGGACGGGGCTAGCGGGAAGAATGAGCAGTTCTTC
. | TRBJ1-6 | TRBD1 | TRBV6-4 | CASSVTGASPLHF | TGTGCCAGCAGTGTGACAGGGGCCTCACCCCTCCACTTT
. | TRBJ1-1 | . | TRBV19 | CASSYWQPRAEAFF | TGTGCCAGTAGCTACTGGCAGCCACGGGCTGAAGCTTTCTTT
. | TRBJ2-7 | TRBD1 | TRBV30 | CACLGTGTYEQYF | TGTGCCTGTCTCGGGACAGGGACCTACGAGCAGTACTTC
few | TRBJ2-7 | TRBD2 | TRBV6-2/TRBV6-3 | CASSGWGGSYEQYF | TGTGCCAGCAGTGGGTGGGGGGGCTCCTACGAGCAGTACTTC